The 8 T cell receptor beta chains reported below all come from one sample, sequenced in a study of cytomegalovirus exposure and HLA in healthy donors. A multiplex PCR was run with 60 Vbeta primers and 13 Jbeta primers. TCRdb's copy holds only in-frame clones and misses some; the assay was immunoSEQ multiplex PCR. The profile shows 150,000 to 200,000 clones, 84% of them singletons. The sequencing input was PBMCs. Receptors originate from a man younger than 40 in good health and CMV-seronegative.

This clone was seen just once. The rearrangement links TRBV25-1 to TRBJ2-7, with a tentative D call TRBD1 (6 bases). V shed 0 bases and J shed 1 base, with 13 bases lying between them. CDR3 length equals 16 residues. CDR1 and CDR2 (germline): MGHDK, SYGVNS. CDR3 coding DNA: TGTGCCAGCAGTGAATATCTTAGGACAGAGTCCTACGAGCAGTACTTC. Translation: CASSEYLRTESYEQYF.

As concerns this clone: Since no conserved phenylalanine or tryptophan closes the CDR3, a read error is the likely cause. The limits of the CDR3 on the DNA are not certain, so only TCRdb's listed CDR3 is given. The chain carries TRBV4-1 and TRBJ2-7; whether TRBD1, the table's D call, matches the DNA was not checked. Including both end residues, the CDR3 is 11 amino acids long. Germline V gene lookup returns CDR1 MGHRA and CDR2 YSYEKL. CDR3 residues: CASSRSRTGSA.

The chain carries TRBV11-3 and TRBJ2-5; D is ambiguous. The DNA matches TRBJ2-7 better at its end, which makes the J call doubtful. CDR3 length equals 12 residues. Germline V gene sequence: CDR1 SGHNT, CDR2 YENEEA. CDR3 amino acids: CASSLEEYEQYF. DNA of the CDR3: TGTGCCAGCAGCTTAGAGGAGTACGAGCAGTACTTC.

The V call is TRBV5-1, the J call TRBJ2-1; 7 bases line up with TRBD1. Unmatched junction bases numbered 4, after V lost 0 bases and J lost 4 bases. CDR3 length: 15 residues. The germline gives CDR1 SGHRS, CDR2 YFSETQ. CDR3 residues: CASSLENRGYNEQFF. The CDR3 nucleotides read TGCGCCAGCAGCTTGGAGAACAGGGGTTACAATGAGCAGTTCTTC.

This clone was counted once. This chain connects TRBV7-9 to TRBJ1-3, with D tentatively TRBD1 (5 bases). The CDR3 runs 14 residues. V was clipped by 0 bases and J by 4 bases, with 7 bases between them. The germline V gene encodes CDR1 SEHNR and CDR2 FQNEAQ (reference sequence). The CDR3 spells CASSLAGAGNTIYF. In nucleotides, the CDR3 is TGTGCCAGCAGCTTAGCAGGGGCAGGAAACACCATATATTTT.

J is TRBJ2-4 and V is TRBV5-1, with a possible D match to TRBD2 (6 bases). With 5 bases removed from V and 2 bases from J, the gap between germline ends came to 14 bases. CDR3 length: 15 amino acids. Germline CDR1 SGHRS, CDR2 YFSETQ. CDR3 region: CASSLEGRTKNIQYF. CDR3 nucleotide sequence: TGCGCCAGCAGTCTGGAGGGTAGAACCAAAAACATTCAGTACTTC.

The chain employs TRBV27 and TRBJ2-7; D is possibly TRBD2 (6 bases). CDR1 and CDR2 (germline): MNHEY, SMNVEV (reference sequence). The CDR3 has 15 residues. Trimming removed 1 base from V and 0 bases from J, with 10 bases in between. The CDR3 DNA reads TGTGCCAGCAGTTTATTAGGCGGGGTCTCCTACGAGCAGTACTTC. Translated: CASSLLGGVSYEQYF.

The genes are TRBV2 and TRBJ2-6; 8 bases line up with TRBD1. Germline V lookup: CDR1 SNHLY, CDR2 FYNNEI. V lost 5 bases to trimming and J lost 0 bases; unmatched junction nucleotides: 9. This CDR3 has 18 amino acids. CDR3 bases: TGTGCCAGCAGTCGCTGGACAGGGCAGATCTCTGGGGCCAACGTCCTGACTTTC. It specifies CASSRWTGQISGANVLTF.